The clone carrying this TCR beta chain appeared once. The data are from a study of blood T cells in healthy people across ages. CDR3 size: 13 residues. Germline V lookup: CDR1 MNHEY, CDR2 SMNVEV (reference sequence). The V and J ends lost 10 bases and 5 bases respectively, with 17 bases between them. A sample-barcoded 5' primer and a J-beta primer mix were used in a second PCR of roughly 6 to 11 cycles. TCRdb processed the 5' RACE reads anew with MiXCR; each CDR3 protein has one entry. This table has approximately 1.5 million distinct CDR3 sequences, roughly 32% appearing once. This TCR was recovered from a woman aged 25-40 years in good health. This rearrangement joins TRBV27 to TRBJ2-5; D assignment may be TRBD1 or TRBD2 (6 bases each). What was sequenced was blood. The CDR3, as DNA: TGTGCCAACAGAATCGTAGGGGGGGAGACCCAGTACTTC. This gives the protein CANRIVGGETQYF.